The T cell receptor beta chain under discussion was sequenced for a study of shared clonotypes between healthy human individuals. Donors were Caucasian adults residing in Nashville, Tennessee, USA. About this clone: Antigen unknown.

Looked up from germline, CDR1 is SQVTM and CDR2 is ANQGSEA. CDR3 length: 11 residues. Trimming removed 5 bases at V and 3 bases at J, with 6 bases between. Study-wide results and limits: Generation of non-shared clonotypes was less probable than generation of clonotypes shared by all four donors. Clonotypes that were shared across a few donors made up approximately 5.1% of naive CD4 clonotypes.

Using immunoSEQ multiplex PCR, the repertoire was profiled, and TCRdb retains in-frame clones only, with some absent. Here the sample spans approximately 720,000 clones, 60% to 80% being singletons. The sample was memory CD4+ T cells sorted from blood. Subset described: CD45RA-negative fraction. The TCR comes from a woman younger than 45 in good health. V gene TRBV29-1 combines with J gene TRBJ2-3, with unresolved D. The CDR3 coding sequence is TGCAGCGTTATTGGAACAGATACGCAGTATTTT. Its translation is CSVIGTDTQYF.